This T cell receptor (beta chain) is from a study of cytomegalovirus exposure and HLA in healthy donors. It was with 60 Vbeta and 13 Jbeta primers that the PCR ran. Produced via immunoSEQ multiplex PCR; TCRdb's table is partial and in-frame only. Among some 150,000 clones listed, less than 80% were seen once. The CDR3 is made up of 18 amino acids. Germline CDR1 reads MDHEN; CDR2 reads SYDVKM. Trimming pared 6 bases from V and 4 bases from J, leaving 28 bases between. Sequencing used PBMCs. The source of this sequence is a man aged 35 to 55 in good health and CMV-seronegative. V is TRBV28 and J is TRBJ2-7; D is possibly TRBD2 (6 bases). CDR3 in DNA: TGTGCCAGCAGCACAGAGAGCAACCCGGGAGAACACTTTTACGAGCAGTACTTC. Protein sequence: CASSTESNPGEHFYEQYF. The complete variable domain, with remaining parts taken from reference TRBV28 and TRBJ2-7, reads DVKVTQSSRYLVKRTGEKVFLECVQDMDHENMFWYRQDPGLGLRLIYFSYDVKMKEKGDIPEGYSVSREKKERFSLILESASTNQTSMYLCASSTESNPGEHFYEQYFGPGTRLTVT.